Below are 15 T cell receptor beta chains sequenced from a single sample in a study of OX40 agonist ivuxolimab in advanced cancers. This table comes from immunoSEQ multiplex PCR, and its TCRdb copy is limited to in-frame clones, with some not included. The table records roughly 45,000 clones, roughly three quarters of them present only once. Sequenced material: CD4+ or CD8+ T cells sorted from blood, taken in a trial of the OX40 agonist ivuxolimab. These TCRs come from an adult with an advanced solid tumor such as melanoma, head and neck, liver or kidney cancer.

The gene calls are TRBV7-9 and TRBJ2-3; no clear D gene. The CDR3 runs to 15 residues. Germline V CDR1 and CDR2: SEHNR, FQNEAQ (reference sequence). The germline V and J ends were trimmed by 7 bases and 0 bases, with 14 bases remaining between them. The CDR3: CASTTSPSSTDTQYF. Written as DNA, the CDR3 is TGTGCCAGCACCACATCCCCATCAAGCACAGATACGCAGTATTTT.

This clone was counted a single time. The chain combines TRBV6-5 with TRBJ1-5, with no clear D. The CDR3 is 14 amino acids. Trimming took off 4 bases at V and 5 bases at J, with 12 bases between the two ends. Germline V gene sequence: CDR1 MNHEY, CDR2 SVGAGI. CDR3 in DNA: TGTGCCAGCAGTTCGAGGACGGGTGATCAGCCCCAGCATTTT. It encodes CASSSRTGDQPQHF.

This clone was seen a handful of times. The gene calls are TRBV2 and TRBJ1-4, with 9 bases fitting TRBD1. The CDR3 totals 15 residues. V trimming: 3 bases; J trimming: 7 bases; junction bases outside the gene matches: 6. CDR1 is SNHLY, CDR2 FYNNEI, per germline. CDR3 residues: CASSDVGTGSEKLFF. The CDR3 nucleotides read TGTGCCAGCAGTGACGTAGGGACAGGGTCTGAAAAACTGTTTTTT.

This clone was counted a single time. V usage is TRBV29-1 and J usage is TRBJ2-5; 10 bases match TRBD2. The trim removed 3 bases at V and 5 bases at J, leaving 6 bases unmatched. The germline gives CDR1 SQVTM, CDR2 ANQGSEA. The CDR3 length is 14 residues. CDR3 sequence reads: CSVEASGSGETQYF. The DNA of the CDR3 is TGCAGCGTTGAGGCTAGCGGGAGTGGTGAGACCCAGTACTTC.

Remarks on this clone: The same CDR3 is also encoded by other DNA sequences in this sample. The V call is TRBV5-6, the J call TRBJ1-2; D is ambiguous. The CDR3 extends over 11 amino acids. Germline V CDR1 and CDR2: SGHDT, YYEEEE. With 0 bases removed from V and 5 bases from J, the gap between germline ends came to 2 bases. CDR3 region: CASSLGYGYTF. CDR3 in DNA: TGTGCCAGCAGCTTGGGGTATGGCTACACCTTC.

The genes are TRBV15 and TRBJ2-7, with D tentatively TRBD1 (5 bases). The CDR3 spans 12 residues. Looked up from germline, CDR1 is LNHNV and CDR2 is YYDKDF (reference sequence). The V gene lost 8 bases and the J gene lost 6 bases, with 14 bases spanning the gap. The CDR3 DNA is TGTGCCACCTCACAGGCACAAACCGAGCAGTACTTC. This translates into CATSQAQTEQYF.

The chain uses TRBV27 and TRBJ2-7; tentative D call: TRBD1 (6 bases). The V gene's germline CDR1 is MNHEY and CDR2 SMNVEV (reference sequence). V was trimmed by 6 bases and J by 4 bases, leaving 13 bases between them. The CDR3 is made up of 13 amino acids. The CDR3, as DNA: TGTGCCAGCAGCCCGGACAGTCTGTACGAGCAGTACTTC. It is translated as CASSPDSLYEQYF.

This clone was found once. The chain uses TRBV30 and TRBJ1-4; possible D gene TRBD1, 5 bases. This CDR3 comprises 15 residues. The germline V gene encodes CDR1 GTSNPN and CDR2 SVGIG (reference sequence). Trimming took 7 bases from V and 1 from J, leaving 16 bases between them. The CDR3 DNA follows: TGTGCCTCCAGCTGGGGGATTCGAACTAATGAAAAACTGTTTTTT. Translated: CASSWGIRTNEKLFF. The full variable domain, completed using reference TRBV30 and TRBJ1-4, is SQTIHQWPATLVQPVGSPLSLECTVEGTSNPNLYWYRQAAGRGLQLLFYSVGIGQISSEVPQNLSASRPQDRQFILSSKKLLLSDSGFYLCASSWGIRTNEKLFFGSGTQLSVL.

The chain has TRBV6-6 and TRBJ2-7, with D perhaps given as TRBD1 or TRBD2 (7 bases each). Between the trimmed V and J ends, which lost 0 bases and 4 bases, there was a span of 13 bases. Germline loops: CDR1 MNHNY, CDR2 SVGAGI (reference sequence). This CDR3 is 15 amino acids long. The CDR3 bases are TGTGCCAGCAGTTACTCTCCGCAGGGGGGGTACGAGCAGTACTTC. This translates into CASSYSPQGGYEQYF.

This clone appeared a few times. Other DNA sequences in the sample encode the same CDR3. CDR3 coding DNA: TGTGCCAGCAGCCAAGACCCGAACACTGAAGCTTTCTTT. It codes for CASSQDPNTEAFF. This chain uses TRBV11-2 with TRBJ1-1; D gene unclear. The CDR3 runs to 13 residues. The germline V gene has CDR1 SGHAT and CDR2 FQNNGV. V lost 5 bases and J 1 base, leaving 8 bases between the germline ends. Full variable domain (rest looked up from reference TRBV11-2 and TRBJ1-1): EAGVAQSPRYKIIEKRQSVAFWCNPISGHATLYWYQQILGQGPKLLIQFQNNGVVDDSQLPKDRFSAERLKGVDSTLKIQPAKLEDSAVYLCASSQDPNTEAFFGQGTRLTVV.

The gene calls are TRBV19 and TRBJ1-1, with TRBD1 matching 9 bases. Germline V gene lookup returns CDR1 LNHDA and CDR2 SQIVND (reference sequence). CDR3 length equals 16 residues. The V gene end was trimmed by 5 bases and the J gene end by 1 base; junction bases not matched to a gene: 8. For the CDR3, the DNA is TGTGCCAGTAGTTCCCCTCACAGGGGGCAGAACACTGAAGCTTTCTTT. It specifies CASSSPHRGQNTEAFF.

The chain recombines TRBV27 with TRBJ2-7; a possible D gene is TRBD1 (6 bases). The CDR3 has 15 amino acids. CDR1 MNHEY and CDR2 SMNVEV come from the germline V gene (reference sequence). Trimming stripped 6 bases from V and 0 bases from J, with 15 bases between. In DNA, the CDR3 is TGTGCCAGCAGGCTAACAGGGTTTCCCTCCTACGAGCAGTACTTC. Translating gives CASRLTGFPSYEQYF.

The CDR3 region is CASRLGQHYGYTF. The CDR3 DNA is TGTGCCAGCAGACTAGGACAGCACTATGGCTACACCTTC. The chain links TRBV6-6 to TRBJ1-2; the D gene is possibly TRBD1 (6 bases). CDR3 length equals 13 residues. Trimming removed 6 bases from V and 3 bases from J, with 11 bases in between. Germline lookup yields CDR1 MNHNY and CDR2 SVGAGI (reference sequence).

The rearrangement links TRBV7-2 to TRBJ2-2, with TRBD2 matching 8 bases. The V segment lost 6 bases and the J segment 1 base; nucleotides outside the gene matches: 7. Germline V gene data show CDR1 as SGHTA and CDR2 as FQGNSA. The CDR3 runs to 16 residues. As DNA, the CDR3 is TGTGCCAGCAGTTTTACCCTAGCGGGGAACACCGGGGAGCTGTTTTTT. It yields the protein CASSFTLAGNTGELFF.

The chain has TRBV7-2 and TRBJ2-1; TRBD2 matches 9 bases. Germline CDR1 and CDR2: SGHTA and FQGNSA. The V segment lost 1 base and the J segment 4 bases; nucleotides outside the gene matches: 2. The CDR3 has 15 amino acids. For the CDR3, the DNA is TGTGCCAGCAGCTTAGATAGCGGGGGTTACAATGAGCAGTTCTTC. Its protein product is CASSLDSGGYNEQFF.